These 5 T cell receptor beta chains share one sample of origin, sequenced in a study of T cells after posttransplantation cyclophosphamide. Produced via immunoSEQ multiplex PCR; TCRdb's table is partial and in-frame only. This sample comprises tens of thousands of clones, none seen once only. The sample was PBMCs. The receptors were gathered from a man aged 40-55 years in good health, CMV-negative, and a related stem cell transplant donor.

This clone came up many times. This CDR3 reads CASSTGGSINEQFF. CDR3 DNA sequence: TGTGCCAGTTCGACAGGGGGATCGATCAATGAGCAGTTCTTC. J is TRBJ2-1 and V is TRBV19, with 9 bases that match TRBD1. Germline values: CDR1 LNHDA, CDR2 SQIVND (reference sequence). The CDR3 length is 14 residues. J was trimmed by 6 bases and V by 8 bases; bases with no gene match: 8.

Ten or more counts support this clone. The chain links TRBV7-8 to TRBJ2-5; 8 nucleotides line up with TRBD1. CDR1 SGHVS and CDR2 FQNEAQ come from the germline V gene. The CDR3 is 15 amino acids. Germline trimming cut 4 bases from V and 5 bases from J; bases unmatched to any gene: 9. The CDR3 sequence: CASSSGTGREETQYF. In DNA, the CDR3 is TGTGCCAGCAGCTCCGGGACAGGACGGGAGGAGACCCAGTACTTC.

Here the CDR3 reads CASSPGQAVDTQYF. The CDR3 region has the DNA TGCGCCAGCAGCCCGGGACAGGCGGTAGATACGCAGTATTTT. The J gene is TRBJ2-3, the V gene TRBV5-1; 8 bases are shared with TRBD1. Looked up from germline, CDR1 is SGHRS and CDR2 is YFSETQ. The junction had 6 bases not matched to a gene; V was cut back by 4 bases and J by 5 bases. This CDR3 is 14 amino acids long.

This clone appeared many times. V is TRBV2 and J is TRBJ2-3, with TRBD2 matching over 8 bases. V trimming: 3 bases; J trimming: 4 bases; junction bases outside the gene matches: 6. The CDR3 totals 15 residues. Germline CDR1 reads SNHLY; CDR2 reads FYNNEI. DNA of the CDR3: TGTGCCAGCAGTGATCGGGGGGGGGCTGCAGATACGCAGTATTTT. Its translation is CASSDRGGAADTQYF. Complete variable domain (other parts from reference TRBV2 and TRBJ2-3): EPEVTQTPSHQVTQMGQEVILRCVPISNHLYFYWYRQILGQKVEFLVSFYNNEISEKSEIFDDQFSVERPDGSNFTLKIRSTKLEDSAMYFCASSDRGGAADTQYFGPGTRLTVL.

This clone came up many times. V gene TRBV5-1 combines with J gene TRBJ2-2; TRBD1 is a possible D gene (5 bases). CDR3 size: 13 residues. Germline V gene data show CDR1 as SGHRS and CDR2 as YFSETQ. V was clipped by 0 bases and J by 6 bases, with 6 bases between them. CDR3 protein: CASSLVGPGELFF. The CDR3 DNA sequence: TGCGCCAGCAGCTTGGTGGGGCCCGGGGAGCTGTTTTTT.